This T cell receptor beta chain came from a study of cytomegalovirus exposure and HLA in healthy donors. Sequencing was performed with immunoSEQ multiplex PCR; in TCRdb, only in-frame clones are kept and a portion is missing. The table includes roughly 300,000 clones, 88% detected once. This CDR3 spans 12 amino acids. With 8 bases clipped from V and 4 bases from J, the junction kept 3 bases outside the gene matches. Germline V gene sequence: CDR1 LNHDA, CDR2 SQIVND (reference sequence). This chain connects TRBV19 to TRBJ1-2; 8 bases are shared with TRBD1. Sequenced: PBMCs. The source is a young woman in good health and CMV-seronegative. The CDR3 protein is CASSDRGYGYTF. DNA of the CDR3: TGTGCCAGTTCTGACAGGGGCTATGGCTACACCTTC. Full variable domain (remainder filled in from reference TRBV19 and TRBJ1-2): DGGITQSPKYLFRKEGQNVTLSCEQNLNHDAMYWYRQDPGQGLRLIYYSQIVNDFQKGDIAEGYSVSREKKESFPLTVTSAQKNPTAFYLCASSDRGYGYTFGSGTRLTVV.